A selection of T cell receptor beta chains follows, all from one sample in a study of cytomegalovirus exposure and HLA in healthy donors. Clones were sequenced by immunoSEQ multiplex PCR, and TCRdb holds only the in-frame ones, with some missing. The data contain some 150,000 clones, approximately 82% of them seen just once; the ten biggest clones take up more than 1.3%. Specimen: PBMCs. The origin of the receptors is a male donor in good health and CMV-seronegative. The CDR3 runs from the conserved cysteine through the conserved F or W. D genes are given only for firm matches. For some rows the clone size is stated as once, few or many, or as a class when expanded; others skip it.

j_call d_call clone_size v_call cdr3_nt cdr3_aa
TRBJ2-4 - - TRBV28 TGTGCCAGCAAACCCCTCGACATCAAAAACATTCAGTACTTC CASKPLDIKNIQYF
TRBJ2-2 - once TRBV13 TGTGCCAGCAGCTTACGGGGAACCGGGGAGCTGTTTTTT CASSLRGTGELFF
TRBJ1-6 TRBD1 - TRBV28 TGTGCCAGCAGGGCAGGGGGGAATTCACCCCTCCACTTT CASRAGGNSPLHF
TRBJ1-1 - - TRBV6-1 TGTGCCAGCAGTGAAAGATCGTGGCAGTCGAACACTGAAGCTTTCTTT CASSERSWQSNTEAFF
TRBJ2-5 TRBD1 - TRBV5-6 TGTGCCAGCAGCTTGGTCATTCTGGGACAGGGGCACGTGCAGTACTTC CASSLVILGQGHVQYF
TRBJ2-2 TRBD2 - TRBV10-2 TGCGCCAGCAGTGTCGGACTAGCGGGAGAGGGCGGGGAGCTGTTTTTT CASSVGLAGEGGELFF
TRBJ2-2 TRBD1 - TRBV5-4 TGTGCCAGCAGGAGGACAGGGGACACCGGGGAGCTGTTTTTT CASRRTGDTGELFF
TRBJ1-5 - - TRBV4-2 TGTGCCAGCAGCCAAGATGGCCCTCGGCAGGGGCGAATTGCTAATCAGCCCCAGCATTTT CASSQDGPRQGRIANQPQHF
TRBJ2-5 TRBD1 - TRBV5-4 TGTGCCAGCAGCCAACAGGGGGCCGAAGAGACCCAGTACTTC CASSQQGAEETQYF
TRBJ1-2 TRBD1 few TRBV27 TGTGCCAGCAAAGGGACAGGGGTCTATGGCTACACCTTC CASKGTGVYGYTF
TRBJ2-7 TRBD1 - TRBV7-2 TGTGCCAGCAGCTTAGGTCAGGACAGGGTAACCTACGAGCAGTACTTC CASSLGQDRVTYEQYF
TRBJ2-7 - few TRBV5-1 TGCGCCAGCAGCTTAGCGACAGGTAACTCCTACGAGCAGTACTTC CASSLATGNSYEQYF
TRBJ2-3 TRBD2 - TRBV5-1 TGCGCCAGCAGCTTGAGGGCTAGCGGGGGGGCCACAGATACGCAGTATTTT CASSLRASGGATDTQYF
TRBJ2-2 TRBD2 - TRBV19 TGTGCCAGTAGTGGAAGGACTAGCGGGGGGGGCACCGGGGAGCTGTTTTTT CASSGRTSGGGTGELFF
TRBJ2-7 TRBD1 - TRBV5-4 TGTGCCAGCAGCAGACAGGGGAGCGACGAGCAGTACTTC CASSRQGSDEQYF
TRBJ1-2 - - TRBV28 TGTGCCAGCAGCAGCGGACAGATTAAGTATGGCTACACCTTC CASSSGQIKYGYTF
TRBJ2-3 - - TRBV7-6 TGTGCCAGCAGCTCCGGACTGGGGAGGGATACGCAGTATTTT CASSSGLGRDTQYF
TRBJ2-7 TRBD1 once TRBV28 TGTGCCAGCAGTTTAGAGACAGGGGGCGCCTACGAGCAGTACTTC CASSLETGGAYEQYF
TRBJ2-7 TRBD2 - TRBV5-4 TGTGCCAGCAGCGAGGGACTAGCGGGACTCTACGAGCAGTACTTC CASSEGLAGLYEQYF
TRBJ2-7 TRBD2 - TRBV18 TGTGCCAGCTCACCAGGGACTAGCGGGTTCTCCTACGAGCAGTACTTC CASSPGTSGFSYEQYF
TRBJ1-2 TRBD1 - TRBV27 TGTGCCAGCAGAGGGACAGGGGAAGGGTATGGCTACACCTTC CASRGTGEGYGYTF
TRBJ1-4 - once TRBV19 TGTGCCAGTAGGTTAAATGAAAAACTGTTTTTT CASRLNEKLFF
TRBJ2-7 TRBD2 few TRBV27 TGTGCCAGCAGTTTTCAGACTAGCGGGCATCCCTACGAGCAGTACTTC CASSFQTSGHPYEQYF
TRBJ2-1 TRBD2 - TRBV6-6 TGTGCCAGCAACGGACTAGCGGGAGCAAATGAGCAGTTCTTC CASNGLAGANEQFF
TRBJ2-1 TRBD2 - TRBV11-3 TGTGCCAGCAGCTTAGCACTAGCGGGAGGGCACAATGAGCAGTTCTTC CASSLALAGGHNEQFF
TRBJ1-1 - - TRBV6-5 TGTGCCAGCAGTACCCAGGGGCGCCCGAACACTGAAGCTTTCTTT CASSTQGRPNTEAFF
TRBJ2-2 TRBD1 - TRBV18 TGTGCCACCGATGACAGGGGCCCAGGGGAGCTGTTTTTT CATDDRGPGELFF
TRBJ2-7 - - TRBV30 TGTGCCTGGGGTACAGGATCCTACGAGCAGTACTTC CAWGTGSYEQYF
TRBJ2-3 - few TRBV4-1 TGCGCCAGCAGCCAAGATCGGGCGGGGGCCAAACCTAGCACAGATACGCAGTATTTT CASSQDRAGAKPSTDTQYF
TRBJ2-1 - - TRBV2 TGTGCCAGCAGTGAGGCCGGGAGTGAGCAGTTCTTC CASSEAGSEQFF
TRBJ2-3 TRBD2 once TRBV6-4 TGTGCCAGCAGTGACTCGAGCGGGGGGGCCCCAGATACGCAGTATTTT CASSDSSGGAPDTQYF
TRBJ2-5 TRBD1 once TRBV29-1 TGCAGCGTACAGACAGGGGCAGAGACCCAGTACTTC CSVQTGAETQYF
TRBJ1-3 - once TRBV6-1 TGTGCCAGCGGTTCGGTAGGCAGGGACACCATATATTTT CASGSVGRDTIYF
TRBJ1-2 - - TRBV19 TGTGCCAGTAGTATCGTCCGCTATGGCTACACCTTC CASSIVRYGYTF
TRBJ2-5 TRBD2 - TRBV13 TGTGCCAGCAGCTTAGAACGGACTAGCGGAGGGACCCAGTACTTC CASSLERTSGGTQYF
TRBJ2-5 TRBD1 once TRBV19 TGTGCCAGTAGTCTCCGGACAGGGCAAGAGACCCAGTACTTC CASSLRTGQETQYF
TRBJ2-7 TRBD1 - TRBV6-6 TGTGCCAGCAGTTACGGGACAGTTGAAAACGAGCAGTACTTC CASSYGTVENEQYF
TRBJ2-3 - - TRBV5-8 TGTGCCAGCGGGACCTGGGGCGGGGGCACAGATACGCAGTATTTT CASGTWGGGTDTQYF
TRBJ2-4 TRBD2 - TRBV4-3 TGCGCCAGCAGCCAAGATAGCGGGACCAAAAACATTCAGTACTTC CASSQDSGTKNIQYF
TRBJ1-1 - few TRBV28 TGTGCCAGCAGACCCCGACAGCTGAACACTGAAGCTTTCTTT CASRPRQLNTEAFF
TRBJ2-2 - - TRBV18 TGTGCCAGCTCACTGACAGTCACCGGGGAGCTGTTTTTT CASSLTVTGELFF
TRBJ2-5 - - TRBV7-2 TGTGCCAGCAGCTTCCGAGGAGACCAAGAGACCCAGTACTTC CASSFRGDQETQYF
TRBJ1-3 - - TRBV7-9 TGTGCCAGCAGCCCCGGGTTCTCTGGAAACACCATATATTTT CASSPGFSGNTIYF
TRBJ1-5 - - TRBV7-8 TGTGCCACGGGGACACCCGGGGGGAGCAATCAGCCCCAGCATTTT CATGTPGGSNQPQHF
TRBJ2-5 - - TRBV28 TGTGCCAGCAGTTTATATGGACAAGAGGAGACCCAGTACTTC CASSLYGQEETQYF
TRBJ1-1 - - TRBV7-9 TGTGCCAGCAGCTTAAGGCAGGCTGAAGCTTTCTTT CASSLRQAEAFF
TRBJ1-1 - - TRBV7-6 TGTGCCAGCAGTCGGGGGGGGGACACTGAAGCTTTCTTT CASSRGGDTEAFF
TRBJ2-1 - - TRBV6-5 TGTGCCAGCACGGCCAGGCCCTGGTCAGACAATGAGCAGTTCTTC CASTARPWSDNEQFF
TRBJ2-1 TRBD2 once TRBV5-1 TGCGCCAGCAGACGCGGACTAGCGGGAGAAGGGAATGAGCAGTTCTTC CASRRGLAGEGNEQFF
TRBJ2-1 TRBD2 - TRBV12-5 TGTGCTAGTGGTTTGGCCCCGGGACTAGCGGGGTTCAATGAGCAGTTCTTC CASGLAPGLAGFNEQFF
TRBJ1-2 - few TRBV6-6 TGTGCCAGCACTCTACGACAGTTAACTAACTATGGCTACACCTTC CASTLRQLTNYGYTF
TRBJ2-7 TRBD1 - TRBV7-3 TGTGCCAGCAGCTCGGGACAGGGCGAGCAGTACTTC CASSSGQGEQYF
TRBJ2-1 - - TRBV25-1 TGTGCCAGCAGTGAAGTCGGTGAGCAGTTCTTC CASSEVGEQFF
TRBJ1-2 - - TRBV6-5 TGTGCCAGCAGCCCCGACTATGGCTACACCTTC CASSPDYGYTF
TRBJ1-1 - - TRBV9 TGTGCCAGCAGCGTAGATCCCGCCTATGGAGCTTTCTTT CASSVDPAYGAFF
TRBJ2-7 TRBD2 - TRBV7-6 TGTGCCAGCAGCCCTACCGGGACTAGCGGGACCTACGAGCAGTACTTC CASSPTGTSGTYEQYF
TRBJ1-1 - few TRBV2 TGTGCCAGCAGCTCAAGGGGGGGTACTGAAGCTTTCTTT CASSSRGGTEAFF
TRBJ2-1 - - TRBV29-1 TGCAGCGTTGAAGGTTCTGATAGCTCCTACAATGAGCAGTTCTTC CSVEGSDSSYNEQFF
TRBJ1-2 - - TRBV6-5 TGTGCCAGCAGTTCCTCGAACAGAAACTATGGCTACACCTTC CASSSSNRNYGYTF